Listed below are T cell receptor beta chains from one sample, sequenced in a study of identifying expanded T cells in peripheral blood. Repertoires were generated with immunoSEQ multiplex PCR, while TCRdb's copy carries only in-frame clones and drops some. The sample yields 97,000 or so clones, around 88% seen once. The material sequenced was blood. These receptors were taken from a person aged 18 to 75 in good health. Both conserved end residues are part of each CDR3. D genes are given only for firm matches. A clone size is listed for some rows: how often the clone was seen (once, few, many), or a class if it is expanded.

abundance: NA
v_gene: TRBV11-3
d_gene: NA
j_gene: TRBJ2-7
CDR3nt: TGTGCCAGCAGCTTAGATTATGGGGCGGGAACGTTGTACTTC
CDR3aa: CASSLDYGAGTLYF

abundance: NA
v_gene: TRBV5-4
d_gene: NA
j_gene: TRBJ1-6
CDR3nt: TGTGCCAGCAGCGGTGGGCAGGGATCACCCCTCCACTTT
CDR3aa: CASSGGQGSPLHF

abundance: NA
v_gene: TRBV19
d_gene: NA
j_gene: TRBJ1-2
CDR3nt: TGTGCCAGTAGTATAGATGGGGGGATGCCAATATATGGCTACACCTTC
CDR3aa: CASSIDGGMPIYGYTF

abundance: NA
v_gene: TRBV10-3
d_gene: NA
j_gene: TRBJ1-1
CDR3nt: TGTGCCATCAGTGAGTCATGGGGGGGCAATGAAGCTTTCTTT
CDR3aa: CAISESWGGNEAFF

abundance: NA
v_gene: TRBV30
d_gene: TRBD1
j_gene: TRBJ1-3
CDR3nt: TGTGCCTGGAAAACAGGGGTCTCTGGAAACACCATATATTTT
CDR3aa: CAWKTGVSGNTIYF

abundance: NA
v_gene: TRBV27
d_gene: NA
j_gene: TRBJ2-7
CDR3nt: TGTGCCAGCAGCTATGCTGGGGGTGGGTACTCCTACGAGCAGTACTTC
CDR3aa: CASSYAGGGYSYEQYF

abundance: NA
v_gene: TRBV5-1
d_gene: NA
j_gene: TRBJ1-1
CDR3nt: TGCGCCAGCAGCTTGATGTTGGAGAACACTGAAGCTTTCTTT
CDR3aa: CASSLMLENTEAFF

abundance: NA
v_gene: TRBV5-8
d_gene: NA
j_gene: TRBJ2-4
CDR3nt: TGTGCCAGCAGCCCAGAATACAGAGCCAAAAACATTCAGTACTTC
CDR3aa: CASSPEYRAKNIQYF

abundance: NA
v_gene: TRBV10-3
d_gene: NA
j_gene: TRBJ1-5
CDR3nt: TGTGCCAGCAGTACCGACGGCTATAGCAATCAGCCCCAGCATTTT
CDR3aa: CASSTDGYSNQPQHF

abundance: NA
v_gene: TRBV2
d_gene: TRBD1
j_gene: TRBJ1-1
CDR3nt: TGTGCCAGTGGGGACAGGACGAGAAACACTGAAGCTTTCTTT
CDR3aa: CASGDRTRNTEAFF

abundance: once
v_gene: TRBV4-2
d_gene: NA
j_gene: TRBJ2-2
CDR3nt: TGTGCCAGCAGCCAAGAAGGAACAGGTCACGGGGAGCTGTTTTTT
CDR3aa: CASSQEGTGHGELFF

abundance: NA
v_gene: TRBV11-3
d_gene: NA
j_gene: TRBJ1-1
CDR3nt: TGTGCCAGCAGCTTAGATCCTGGCAACACTGAAGCTTTCTTT
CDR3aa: CASSLDPGNTEAFF

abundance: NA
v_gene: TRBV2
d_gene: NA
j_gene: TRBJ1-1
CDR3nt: TGTGCCAGCAGGACCGACGGCAACACTGAAGCTTTCTTT
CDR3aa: CASRTDGNTEAFF

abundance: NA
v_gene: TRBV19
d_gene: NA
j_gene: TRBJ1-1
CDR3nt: TGTGCCAGTAGTATAGATGGCCGGATGAACACTGAAGCTTTCTTT
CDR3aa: CASSIDGRMNTEAFF

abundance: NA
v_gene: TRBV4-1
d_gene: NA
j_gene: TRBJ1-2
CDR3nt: TGCGCCAGCAGTCAAGCAGAATATGGCTACACCTTC
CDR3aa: CASSQAEYGYTF

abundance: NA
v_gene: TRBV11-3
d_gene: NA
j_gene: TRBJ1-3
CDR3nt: TGTGCCAGCAGTAAGGGCCCGGGAAACACCATATATTTT
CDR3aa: CASSKGPGNTIYF

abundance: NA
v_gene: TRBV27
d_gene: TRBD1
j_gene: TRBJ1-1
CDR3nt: TGTGCCAGCAGCCGACAGGGGGACACTGAAGCTTTCTTT
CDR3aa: CASSRQGDTEAFF